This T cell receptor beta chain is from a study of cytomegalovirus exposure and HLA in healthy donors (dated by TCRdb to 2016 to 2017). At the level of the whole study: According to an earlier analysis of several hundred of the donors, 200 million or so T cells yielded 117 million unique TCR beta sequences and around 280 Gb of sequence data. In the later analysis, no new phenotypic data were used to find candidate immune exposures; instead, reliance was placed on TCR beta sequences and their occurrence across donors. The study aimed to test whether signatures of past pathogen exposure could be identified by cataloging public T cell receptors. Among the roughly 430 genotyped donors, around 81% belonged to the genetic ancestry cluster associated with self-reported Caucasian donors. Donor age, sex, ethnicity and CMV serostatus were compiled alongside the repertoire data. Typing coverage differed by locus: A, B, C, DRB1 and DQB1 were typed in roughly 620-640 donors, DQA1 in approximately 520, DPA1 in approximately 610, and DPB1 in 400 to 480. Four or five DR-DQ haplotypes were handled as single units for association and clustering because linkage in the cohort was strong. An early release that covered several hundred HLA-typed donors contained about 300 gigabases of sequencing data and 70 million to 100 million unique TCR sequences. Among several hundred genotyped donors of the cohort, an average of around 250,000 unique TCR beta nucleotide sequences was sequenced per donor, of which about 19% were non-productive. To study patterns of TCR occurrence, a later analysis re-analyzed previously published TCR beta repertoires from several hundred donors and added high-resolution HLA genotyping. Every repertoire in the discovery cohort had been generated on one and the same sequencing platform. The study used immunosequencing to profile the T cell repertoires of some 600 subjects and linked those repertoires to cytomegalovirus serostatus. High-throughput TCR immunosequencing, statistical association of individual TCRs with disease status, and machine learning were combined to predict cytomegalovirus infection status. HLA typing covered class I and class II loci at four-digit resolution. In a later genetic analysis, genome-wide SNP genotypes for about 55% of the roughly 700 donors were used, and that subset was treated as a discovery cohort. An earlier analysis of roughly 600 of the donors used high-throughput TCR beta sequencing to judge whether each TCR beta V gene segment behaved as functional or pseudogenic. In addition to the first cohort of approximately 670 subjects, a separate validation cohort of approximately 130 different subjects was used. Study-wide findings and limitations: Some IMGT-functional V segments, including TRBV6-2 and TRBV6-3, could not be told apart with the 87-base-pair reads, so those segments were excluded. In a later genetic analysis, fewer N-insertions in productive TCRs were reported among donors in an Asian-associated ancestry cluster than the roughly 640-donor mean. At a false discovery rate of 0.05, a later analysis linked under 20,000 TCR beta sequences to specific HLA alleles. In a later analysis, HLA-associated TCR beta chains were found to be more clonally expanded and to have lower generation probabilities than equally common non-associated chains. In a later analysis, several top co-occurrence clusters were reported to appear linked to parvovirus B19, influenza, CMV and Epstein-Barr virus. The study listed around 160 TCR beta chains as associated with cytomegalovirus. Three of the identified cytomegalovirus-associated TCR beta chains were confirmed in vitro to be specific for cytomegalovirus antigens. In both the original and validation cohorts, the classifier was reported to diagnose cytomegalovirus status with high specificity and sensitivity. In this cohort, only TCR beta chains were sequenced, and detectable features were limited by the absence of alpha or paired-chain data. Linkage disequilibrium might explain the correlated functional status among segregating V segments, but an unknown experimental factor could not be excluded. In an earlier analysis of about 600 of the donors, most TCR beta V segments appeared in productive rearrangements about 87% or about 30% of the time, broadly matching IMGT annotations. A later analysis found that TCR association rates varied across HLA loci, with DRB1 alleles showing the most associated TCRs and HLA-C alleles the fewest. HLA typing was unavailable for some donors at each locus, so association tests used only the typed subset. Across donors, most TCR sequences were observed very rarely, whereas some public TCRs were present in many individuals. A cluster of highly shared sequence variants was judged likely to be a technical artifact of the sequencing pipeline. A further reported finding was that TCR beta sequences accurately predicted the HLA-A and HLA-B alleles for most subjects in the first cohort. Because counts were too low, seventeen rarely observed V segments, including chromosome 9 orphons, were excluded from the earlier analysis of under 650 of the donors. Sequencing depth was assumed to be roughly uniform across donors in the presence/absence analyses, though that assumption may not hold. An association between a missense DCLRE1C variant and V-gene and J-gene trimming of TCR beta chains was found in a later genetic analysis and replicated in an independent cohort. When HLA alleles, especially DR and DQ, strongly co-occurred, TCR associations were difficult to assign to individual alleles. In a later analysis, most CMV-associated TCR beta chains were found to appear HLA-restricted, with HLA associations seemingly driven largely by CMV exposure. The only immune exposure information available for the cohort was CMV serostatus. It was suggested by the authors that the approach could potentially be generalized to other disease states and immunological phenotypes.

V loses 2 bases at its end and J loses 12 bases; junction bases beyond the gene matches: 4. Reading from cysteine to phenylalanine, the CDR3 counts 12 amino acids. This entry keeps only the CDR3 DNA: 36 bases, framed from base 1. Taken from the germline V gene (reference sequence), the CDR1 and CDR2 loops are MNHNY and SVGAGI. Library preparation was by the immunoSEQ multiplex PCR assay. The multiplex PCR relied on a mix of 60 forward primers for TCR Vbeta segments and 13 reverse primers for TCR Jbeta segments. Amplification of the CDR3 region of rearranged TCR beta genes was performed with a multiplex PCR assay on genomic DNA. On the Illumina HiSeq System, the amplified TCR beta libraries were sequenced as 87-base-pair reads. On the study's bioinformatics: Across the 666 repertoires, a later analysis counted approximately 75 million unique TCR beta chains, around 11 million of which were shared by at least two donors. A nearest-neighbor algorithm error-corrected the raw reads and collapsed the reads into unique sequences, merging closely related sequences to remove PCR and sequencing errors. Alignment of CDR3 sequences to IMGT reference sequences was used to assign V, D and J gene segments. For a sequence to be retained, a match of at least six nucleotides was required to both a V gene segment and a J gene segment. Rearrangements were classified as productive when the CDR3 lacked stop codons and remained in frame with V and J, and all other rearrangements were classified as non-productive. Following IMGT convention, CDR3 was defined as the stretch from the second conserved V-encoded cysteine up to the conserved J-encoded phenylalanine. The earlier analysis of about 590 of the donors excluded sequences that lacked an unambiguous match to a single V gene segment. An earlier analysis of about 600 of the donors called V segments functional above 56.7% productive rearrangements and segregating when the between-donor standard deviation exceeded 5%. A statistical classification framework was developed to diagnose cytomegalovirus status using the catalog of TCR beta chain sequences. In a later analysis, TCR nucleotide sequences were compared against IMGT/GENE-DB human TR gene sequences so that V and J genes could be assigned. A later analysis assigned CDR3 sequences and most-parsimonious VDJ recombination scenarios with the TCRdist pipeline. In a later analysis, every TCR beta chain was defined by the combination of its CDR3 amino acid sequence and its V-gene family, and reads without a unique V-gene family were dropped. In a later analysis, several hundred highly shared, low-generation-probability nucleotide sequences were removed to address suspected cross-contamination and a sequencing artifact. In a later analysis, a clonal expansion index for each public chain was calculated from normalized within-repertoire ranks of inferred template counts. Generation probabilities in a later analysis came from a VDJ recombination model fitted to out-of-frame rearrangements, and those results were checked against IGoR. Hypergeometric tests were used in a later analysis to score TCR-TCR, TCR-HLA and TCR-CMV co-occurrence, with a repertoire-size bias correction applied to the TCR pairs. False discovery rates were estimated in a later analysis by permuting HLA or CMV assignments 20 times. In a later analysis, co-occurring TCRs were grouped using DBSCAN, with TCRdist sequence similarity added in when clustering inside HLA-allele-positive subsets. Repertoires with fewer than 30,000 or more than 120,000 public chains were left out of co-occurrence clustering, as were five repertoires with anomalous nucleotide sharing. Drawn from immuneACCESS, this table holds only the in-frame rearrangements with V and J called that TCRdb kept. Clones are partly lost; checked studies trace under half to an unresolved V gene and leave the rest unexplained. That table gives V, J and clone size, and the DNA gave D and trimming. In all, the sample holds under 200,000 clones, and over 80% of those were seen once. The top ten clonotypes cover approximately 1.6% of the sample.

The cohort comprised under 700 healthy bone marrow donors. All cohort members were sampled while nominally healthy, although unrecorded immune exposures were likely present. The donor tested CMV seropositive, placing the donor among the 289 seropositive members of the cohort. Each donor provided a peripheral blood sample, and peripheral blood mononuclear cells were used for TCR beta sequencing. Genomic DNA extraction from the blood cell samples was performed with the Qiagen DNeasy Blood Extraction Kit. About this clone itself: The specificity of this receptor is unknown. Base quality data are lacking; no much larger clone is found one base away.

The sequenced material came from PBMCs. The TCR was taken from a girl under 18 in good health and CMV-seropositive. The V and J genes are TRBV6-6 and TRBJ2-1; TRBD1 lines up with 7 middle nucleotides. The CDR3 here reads CASSYPGTAQFF. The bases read TGTGCCAGCAGTTACCCCGGGACAGCGCAGTTCTTC.